This T cell receptor beta chain was found in a study of T-cell reconstitution after alpha-beta-depleted transplantation in children. Unique molecular identifiers tagged the TCRbeta library. TCRdb fed the PCR reads into MiXCR, producing one record per CDR3 protein. The repertoire has around 490,000 distinct CDR3 sequences, about an eighth of them found once; the top ten carry 11% to 15%. This clonotype was found many times. Its matching antigen is unknown. Trimming shortened V by 7 bases and J by 1 base, and 10 bases separated the two germline ends. In germline, CDR1 is ENHRY, CDR2 SYGVKD. This CDR3 has 13 amino acids. General study results and limits: Expanded graft clones numbering several hundred reportedly gave rise to alpha-beta T cells about two months after transplant. Some patients owed their high day-60 TCRbeta diversity to surviving recipient T cells and thymic progenitors. After one year, T-cell counts and TCRbeta diversity mostly came from new T cells.

The chain is built from TRBV10-3 and TRBJ2-5; TRBD1 might be the D (6 bases). Here the sequenced sample was PBMCs, mostly from graft donor cells, taken 180 days after TCRalphabeta/CD19-depleted stem cell transplant. The receptor was derived from a female patient between 2 and 15 years old who had a stem cell transplant for aplastic anemia, so the T cells may come from the graft donor. CDR3 bases: TGTGCCATCACTGACAGGACCCAAGAGACCCAGTACTTC. Protein: CAITDRTQETQYF.